This entry features one TCR beta chain sequence. The sample holds a few counts of this clone. The antigen this receptor binds is unknown. No base quality information exists; no much larger clone differs at one position. The donors were healthy, HIV-negative adults who had no recently reported acute infections or vaccinations. Only Caucasian adults living in Nashville, Tennessee, USA were represented among the donors. For unsorted samples, approximately 84 million PBMCs were counted, and genomic DNA was extracted using the QIAamp DNA Blood Mini kit. After blood collection by leukapheresis, PBMCs were isolated using Ficoll-Histopaque density gradient centrifugation and then cryopreserved in the vapor phase of liquid nitrogen. The data derive from a study of shared clonotypes between healthy human individuals (dated by TCRdb to the early 2020s). For context, the study as a whole: A couple of women and a few men aged 18 to 49 years were included in the cohort. To estimate repertoire size and how much clonotype sharing occurs between individuals, the study deeply sequenced the blood TCR repertoires of five healthy adults. To increase sequencing depth and limit assay-specific biases, different laboratories used diverse techniques to prepare libraries and sequence TCR repertoires. Per donor, leukapheresis produced somewhere between about 0.94 and 10 billion PBMCs. The study at large found these results: Sampling was restricted to blood, and TCR repertoires in tissue are likely to differ from TCR repertoires in blood. Pairwise subsampling led to the expectation that sequencing depth would affect the degree of clonotype sharing among donors. The small number of donors limited the genetic and exposure-history diversity represented.

Using the deep immunoSEQ assay, TCR CDR3 regions were amplified from genomic DNA by multiplex PCR. Genomic DNA extracted from each cell subset was distributed evenly over all wells of several immunoSEQ 96-well plates, and each plate served as one replicate. For unsorted PBMC, each replicate PCR was loaded with 300 ng genomic DNA, equivalent to 25,000 to 35,000 T cell genomes. Genomic DNA from unsorted PBMC was sequenced over ten immunoSEQ deep assay plates. The purified libraries were quantified using a Qubit 3.0 fluorometer, sized with a Bioanalyzer 2100, and then quantified again using the KAPA Library Quantification kit. Every immunoSEQ 96-well plate was sequenced on a dedicated single-read 150-cycle Illumina NextSeq 550 flow cell. On the authors' methods: Because only junctional sequences without quality scores were contained in the immunoSEQ output, filtering matching that applied to full-length reads could not be performed. To assign V/J genes and CDR3, sequences were annotated against IMGT germline references using PyIR, a Python wrapper for IgBLAST v1.9. Reads were removed for weak V/J assignments (E-value above 1e-6), missing CDR3, stop codons, out-of-frame junctions, or ambiguous translated residues. V3J clonotypes were defined as sequences sharing an identical inferred V gene, J gene, and CDR3 amino acid sequence. Percentage overlap between repertoires was calculated by dividing the number of shared unique clonotypes by the size of the smaller repertoire. Repertoire richness was assessed with RTK rarefaction, the Chao1 estimator, and Recon v2.1 estimates of unobserved clonotypes. TCRdb stores this immuneACCESS table with in-frame sequences only. Part of the clones is absent; in the studies checked, under half of the shortfall reflects unresolved V genes, and no reason is known for the rest. The DNA gave D and trimming, while V, J and clone size come from that table. This sample comprises about 480,000 clones, roughly 78% of them detected only once. Under 15% of the sample is held by the ten biggest clonotypes.

The CDR3 measures 16 amino acids from cysteine to phenylalanine. The kept DNA is CDR3 alone, 48 bases in frame from the first base. The germline V gene sets CDR1 to SQVTM and CDR2 to ANQGSEA. V is pared back by 2 bases and J by 1 base, with 15 bases lying between the germline termini. Sequenced sample: PBMCs. The rearrangement combines TRBV29-1 with TRBJ2-1, with the D gene uncertain. The TCR was taken from a woman in her 40s in good health. Some clones in this sample may be carry-over from other donors' samples. The CDR3: CSVESSGHISYNEQFF. The DNA sequence is TGCAGCGTTGAATCGAGTGGGCATATATCCTACAATGAGCAGTTCTTC.